This entry lists 29 T cell receptor beta chains sequenced from one sample in a study of breast tumors, draining lymph nodes, adjacent tissues. Axillary draining lymph nodes of breast cancer patients supplied the node samples. TCRdb reanalysed the multiplex PCR reads using MiXCR and keeps one entry per CDR3 protein. Of 100,000 to 150,000 distinct CDR3 sequences detected, approximately 20% appear once; the ten largest clones hold roughly 2.6%. The sequencing sample was made of axillary lymph node tissue. These receptors were obtained from a female donor with breast cancer. Some clones in this sample may be carry-over from other donors' samples.

This clonotype was seen repeatedly, ten times or more. The chain joins TRBV6-1 to TRBJ1-5, with a possible D match to TRBD1 (6 bases). Trimming left V 0 bases short and J 6 bases short, with 9 bases between. Germline lookup yields CDR1 MNHNS and CDR2 SASEGT. CDR3 length: 14 amino acids. The CDR3 DNA is TGTGCCAGCAGTGAAGCCAGGGGTGGTCAGCCCCAGCATTTT. This encodes CASSEARGGQPQHF.

This clonotype was counted at least ten times. In nucleotides, the CDR3 is TGTGCCAGCAGCTTAACGACTAGCTCCCAGACCCAGTACTTC. Amino acid sequence: CASSLTTSSQTQYF. V is TRBV7-2 and J is TRBJ2-5; 7 nucleotides line up with TRBD2. V dropped 2 bases and J dropped 6; count of bases not matched to a gene: 6. Germline CDR1 is SGHTA and CDR2 is FQGNSA. The CDR3 loop spans 14 amino acids.

This clonotype was counted between two and nine times. The J gene is TRBJ1-3, the V gene TRBV30, with D uncertain. Deletions cut 3 bases from V and 8 bases from J, with 23 bases between. Germline assignment: CDR1 GTSNPN and CDR2 SVGIG (reference sequence). This CDR3 has 16 amino acids. CDR3 nucleotides: TGTGCCTGGAGCGGCGGCGGCGCGGTGGGCTCGCACACCATATATTTT. Encoded protein: CAWSGGGAVGSHTIYF.

This clonotype was recorded many times. This chain joins TRBV6-6 and TRBJ1-3, with TRBD1 matching over 7 bases. The germline CDR1 and CDR2 sequences are MNHNY and SVGAGI (reference sequence). The CDR3 runs to 13 residues. The J segment lost 4 bases and the V segment lost 6 bases, leaving 3 bases of the junction unmatched. CDR3 coding DNA: TGTGCCAGCAGGGGGACAGAAGGAAACACCATATATTTT. As protein: CASRGTEGNTIYF.

This clonotype was detected many times. The chain recombines TRBV20-1 with TRBJ2-1, with 7 bases matching TRBD1. V shed 4 bases and J 6 bases; nucleotides not matched to a gene: 12. The germline V gene has CDR1 DFQATT and CDR2 SNEGSKA (reference sequence). This CDR3 has 15 amino acids. CDR3 DNA sequence: TGCAGTGCTACTGACAGGGTTGGGCCCTTCAATGAGCAGTTCTTC. It encodes CSATDRVGPFNEQFF.

CDR3 residues: CAWGHRTSGSEQFF. The DNA of the CDR3 is TGTGCCTGGGGTCATAGGACTAGCGGGAGTGAGCAGTTCTTC. This sequence joins TRBV30 and TRBJ2-1, with 13 nucleotides matching TRBD2. CDR1 and CDR2 (germline): GTSNPN, SVGIG (reference sequence). V lost 5 bases and J lost 9; bases outside the gene matches: 7. CDR3 length equals 14 residues.

This clonotype was counted ten times or more. This chain links TRBV20-1 with TRBJ1-2, with TRBD1 as a possible D gene (5 bases). CDR1 and CDR2 (germline): DFQATT, SNEGSKA (reference sequence). The CDR3 length is 16 residues. V gave up 3 bases and J gave up 0 bases, with 17 bases separating them. The CDR3: CSASLPGTLANYGYTF. The CDR3 nucleotides read TGCAGTGCTAGTTTGCCAGGGACCCTAGCTAACTATGGCTACACCTTC.

The chain's CDR3 is CASRSLGGANTGELFF. For the CDR3, the DNA is TGTGCCAGCAGGTCCCTTGGGGGCGCGAACACCGGGGAGCTGTTTTTT. The gene calls are TRBV6-1 and TRBJ2-2, with D possibly TRBD1 on 6 matching bases. The V gene lost 6 bases and the J gene lost 0 bases, with 14 bases spanning the gap. The CDR3 extends over 16 amino acids. From germline, CDR1 is MNHNS and CDR2 SASEGT.

This clonotype was counted at least ten times. The chain joins TRBV27 to TRBJ2-5; 12 bases line up with TRBD2. Germline V gives CDR1 MNHEY, CDR2 SMNVEV (reference sequence). The length of the CDR3 is 15 residues. The V segment lost 6 bases and the J segment 2 bases; nucleotides outside the gene matches: 4. The CDR3 DNA is TGTGCCAGCAGAAGGACTAGCGGGATACAAGAGACCCAGTACTTC. It translates to CASRRTSGIQETQYF.

This chain connects TRBV3-1 to TRBJ2-7; D gene unclear. Germline V lookup: CDR1 LGHDT, CDR2 YNNKEL (reference sequence). The CDR3 is 13 residues long. Trimming removed 0 bases at V and 5 bases at J, with 8 bases between. CDR3 nucleotides: TGTGCCAGCAGCCAAGATCTACGGGACGAGCAGTACTTC. Encoded protein: CASSQDLRDEQYF.

This clonotype was detected many times. The V call is TRBV6-6, the J call TRBJ2-7; maybe TRBD2 (6 bases). The CDR3 loop spans 14 amino acids. CDR1 is MNHNY and CDR2 is SVGAGI in the germline V gene (reference sequence). Trimming cost V 6 bases and J 1 base, with 13 bases left between them. CDR3 coding DNA: TGTGCCAGCAGCCCCGGAGGGCCTTCCTACGAGCAGTACTTC. This sequence encodes CASSPGGPSYEQYF.

Ten or more counts support this clonotype. The V call is TRBV7-9, the J call TRBJ2-7; the D is unclear. The CDR3 covers 13 residues. The germline V gene encodes CDR1 SEHNR and CDR2 FQNEAQ (reference sequence). V was trimmed by 3 bases and J by 7 bases, leaving 13 bases between them. CDR3 sequence: CASSFGPKWEQYF. CDR3 sequence (DNA): TGTGCCAGCAGCTTTGGACCAAAGTGGGAGCAGTACTTC.

This clonotype was counted ten times or more. V and J are TRBV6-1 and TRBJ2-7; D gene uncertain. The CDR3 contains 14 residues. V was pared by 4 bases and J by 3 bases, with 13 bases between. The germline V gene has CDR1 MNHNS and CDR2 SASEGT. The CDR3 DNA is TGTGCCAGCAGTGGCGCAGTAAAGGTCTACGAGCAGTACTTC. Translation gives CASSGAVKVYEQYF.

The chain has TRBV11-2 and TRBJ2-2; no firm D call. V gave up 5 bases and J gave up 9 bases, with 10 bases separating them. The CDR3 covers 12 residues. Germline CDR1 SGHAT, CDR2 FQNNGV. The DNA for the CDR3 is TGTGCCAGCAGCAACCCCCCCAGGGAGCTGTTTTTT. Its protein is CASSNPPRELFF. Together with reference TRBV11-2 and TRBJ2-2, the CDR3 gives the full variable domain: EAGVAQSPRYKIIEKRQSVAFWCNPISGHATLYWYQQILGQGPKLLIQFQNNGVVDDSQLPKDRFSAERLKGVDSTLKIQPAKLEDSAVYLCASSNPPRELFFGEGSRLTVL.

This clonotype was picked up many times. The rearrangement uses TRBV6-1 and TRBJ2-3, with D possibly TRBD2 on 6 matching bases. The length of the CDR3 is 15 residues. V lost 5 bases and J lost 0, with 12 bases in between. From germline, CDR1 is MNHNS and CDR2 SASEGT. CDR3 protein: CASSRLSGSTDTQYF. In nucleotides, the CDR3 is TGTGCCAGCAGTCGCCTCAGCGGGAGCACAGATACGCAGTATTTT.

Points on this clonotype: A much larger clone lies a single base off, so this may be a read error. V and J are TRBV6-6 and TRBJ1-5; 7 nucleotides line up with TRBD1. The J call may be in error: the DNA end matches TRBJ2-3 better. CDR1 and CDR2 (germline): MNHNY, SVGAGI (reference sequence). The CDR3 is made up of 16 amino acids. The CDR3 bases are TGTGCCAGCAGTTACTCGGTCGACAGGGCCTTACAGCCCCAGTATTTT. As protein: CASSYSVDRALQPQYF.

On this clonotype: This may come from a read error, since a much larger clone is one base off. CDR3 nucleotides: TGTGCCAGCCGCAGGGCAGACGAGCAGTACTTC. It encodes CASRRADEQYF. The V and J genes are TRBV28 and TRBJ2-7; tentative D call: TRBD1 (5 bases). Germline V gene lookup returns CDR1 MDHEN and CDR2 SYDVKM. V was trimmed by 8 bases and J by 5 bases, leaving 10 bases between them. This CDR3 spans 11 amino acids.

Note on this clonotype: A junction end diverges from the germline sequence, so it may reflect a read error. This sequence joins TRBV5-1 and TRBJ2-2; 10 bases are shared with TRBD2. This CDR3 has 15 residues. Germline CDR1 and CDR2: SGHRS and YFSETQ. For the CDR3, the DNA is TGCGCCAGCAGCCTTACTAGCGGGAACACCGGGGAGCTGCTTTTT. Translation: CASSLTSGNTGELLF.

The table lists this clonotype with many counts. DNA for the CDR3: TGCAGCGTTCCGAAAGGGGGAGCGGGAGGAAGAGGCGAGCAGTACTTC. This translates into CSVPKGGAGGRGEQYF. V and J are TRBV29-1 and TRBJ2-7, with 9 bases that match TRBD2. V was clipped by 5 bases and J by 6 bases; unmatched bases: 17. This CDR3 is built from 16 residues. Germline V gene data show CDR1 as SQVTM and CDR2 as ANQGSEA.

On this clonotype itself: A read error may be the cause here, since a much bigger clone is one base away. This chain uses TRBV12-3 or TRBV12-4 with TRBJ2-1; tentative D call: TRBD2 (6 bases). This CDR3 comprises 13 residues. V lost 3 bases and J 6 bases, leaving 9 bases between the germline ends. This chain's CDR3 is CASSFTGGNEQFF. The CDR3 nucleotides are TGTGCCAGCAGTTTCACCGGGGGCAATGAGCAGTTCTTC.

The sample holds many counts of this clonotype. This chain connects TRBV7-8 to TRBJ1-2, with D possibly matching TRBD1 (5 bases). The CDR3 is 14 residues long. Germline assignment: CDR1 SGHVS and CDR2 FQNEAQ. V was shortened by 0 bases and J by 7 bases, with 12 bases between the two germline ends. CDR3: CASSLAWGTGGYTF. Here the CDR3 DNA reads TGTGCCAGCAGCTTAGCGTGGGGGACGGGTGGCTACACCTTC.

This clonotype was seen many times. This sequence joins TRBV5-1 and TRBJ2-7; 8 nucleotides line up with TRBD2. Germline loops: CDR1 SGHRS, CDR2 YFSETQ. This CDR3 is built from 17 residues. The J segment lost 0 bases and the V segment lost 4 bases, leaving 12 bases of the junction unmatched. CDR3 sequence reads: CASSIGLAIPSSYEQYF. The CDR3 nucleotides read TGCGCCAGCAGCATCGGACTAGCTATACCCAGCTCCTACGAGCAGTACTTC.

This clonotype showed up many times. CDR3 amino acids: CATSDPGTSGTHEQYF. Written as DNA, the CDR3 is TGTGCCACCAGTGATCCCGGGACTAGCGGGACTCACGAGCAGTACTTC. The gene calls are TRBV24-1 and TRBJ2-7, with 13 bases aligning to TRBD2. This CDR3 region has 16 residues. Trimming cost V 3 bases and J 5 bases; bases outside gene matches: 6. CDR1 and CDR2 (germline): KGHDR, SFDVKD.

This chain links TRBV3-1 with TRBJ2-2, with 10 nucleotides matching TRBD1. Germline CDR1 and CDR2: LGHDT and YNNKEL (reference sequence). V shed 5 bases and J 4 bases; nucleotides not matched to a gene: 13. This CDR3 spans 18 amino acids. The CDR3 nucleotides read TGTGCCAGCAGCTCGCGGCTTACCGGGACAGGGGCCACCGGGGAGCTGTTTTTT. The encoded protein is CASSSRLTGTGATGELFF.

Many counts were recorded for this clonotype. This sequence joins TRBV19 and TRBJ2-5; 10 bases fit TRBD1. V trimming: 0 bases; J trimming: 3 bases; junction bases outside the gene matches: 1. Germline loops: CDR1 LNHDA, CDR2 SQIVND (reference sequence). The CDR3 length is 15 residues. The CDR3, as DNA: TGTGCCAGTAGTATAGAAGGACAGGGGGAAGAGACCCAGTACTTC. It encodes CASSIEGQGEETQYF.

This clonotype has a count of ten or more. The chain employs TRBV5-5 and TRBJ1-5; D possibly corresponds to TRBD1 (6 bases). The CDR3 contains 14 residues. The V and J ends lost 0 bases and 6 bases respectively, with 10 bases between them. CDR1 is SGHKS, CDR2 YYEKEE, per germline (reference sequence). This CDR3 reads CASSLAGVGQPQHF. The CDR3 coding sequence is TGTGCCAGCAGCTTGGCAGGGGTTGGTCAGCCCCAGCATTTT.

This clonotype was detected ten times or more. The genes are TRBV12-3 or TRBV12-4 and TRBJ2-6; D gene ambiguous. Trimming removed 4 bases at V and 1 base at J, with 2 bases between. This CDR3 has 13 residues. For the CDR3, the DNA is TGTGCCAGCAGTTCTTCTGGGGCCAACGTCCTGACTTTC. Amino acid sequence: CASSSSGANVLTF.

This clonotype was found a few times. The chain employs TRBV12-2 and TRBJ1-2; the table's D call of TRBD1 was not tested on the DNA. TRBV12-2 is a recognized pseudogene. This CDR3 contains 21 residues. The CDR3 region is CASRTQKGRGQISPSNYGYTF. The CDR3 DNA reads as TGTGCAAGTCGCACCCAAAAGGGCCGGGGGCAGATCTCACCTTCAAACTATGGCTACACCTTC.

This clonotype has ten or more counts. The chain couples TRBV6-5 to TRBJ2-7; no reliable D call. Trimming cost V 0 bases and J 1 base, with 10 bases left between them. In germline, CDR1 is MNHEY, CDR2 SVGAGI. CDR3 length: 15 amino acids. CDR3 nucleotide sequence: TGTGCCAGCAGTTACTCGAATCGCGGATCCTACGAGCAGTACTTC. It translates to CASSYSNRGSYEQYF.